These T cell receptor beta chains were read from a single sample in a study of blood T cell repertoires in COVID-19. Profiling relied on immunoSEQ multiplex PCR, and the TCRdb table lists in-frame clones only, not all of them. The data contain about 180,000 clones, approximately 80% of them singletons. The sequenced material came from PBMCs or T cells enriched from blood (not recorded which). Receptor source: a man aged 55 to 70 who had been exposed to COVID-19. Each CDR3 is given with its conserved first and last residue. D genes are given only for firm matches. Not all rows give a size; the values are once, few, many and, for expanded clones, a class.

v_gene	abundance	j_gene	d_gene	CDR3nt	CDR3aa
TRBV30	NA	TRBJ1-5	NA	TGTGCCTGGAGTGGGGGAGGACTGAGGTGGAATCAGCCCCAGCATTTT	CAWSGGGLRWNQPQHF
TRBV4-1	NA	TRBJ1-2	NA	TGCGCCAGCAGCCCCCAGGAGGCTTTAAACTATGGCTACACCTTC	CASSPQEALNYGYTF
TRBV5-1	NA	TRBJ2-7	NA	TGCGCCAGCAGCTTGGGTTCAGGGGTGGGGTACGAGCAGTACTTC	CASSLGSGVGYEQYF
TRBV5-1	few	TRBJ2-3	TRBD1	TGCGCCAGCAGCTCCGGGACAGGGAGCACAGATACGCAGTATTTT	CASSSGTGSTDTQYF
TRBV27	NA	TRBJ2-3	NA	TGTGCCAGCAGTGTACAGGGGGGGTTCACAGATACGCAGTATTTT	CASSVQGGFTDTQYF
TRBV5-1	NA	TRBJ1-1	NA	TGCGCCAGCAGCTTGGGAGAAGATGCTTTCTTT	CASSLGEDAFF
TRBV5-6	NA	TRBJ2-5	NA	TGTGCCAGCAGCTTTGGAGGTGGCCAAGAGACCCAGTACTTC	CASSFGGGQETQYF
TRBV5-8	NA	TRBJ1-2	NA	TGTGCCAGCAGCTTGGCCCGAGGAGCTAACTATGGCTACACCTTC	CASSLARGANYGYTF
TRBV9	NA	TRBJ1-6	TRBD1	TGTGCCAGCAGCGTAGGGCAGGGGGCTAATAATTCACCCCTCCACTTT	CASSVGQGANNSPLHF
TRBV19	NA	TRBJ1-2	NA	TGTGCCAGTACCCCCGGTAGCGAGACAAACTATGGCTACACCTTC	CASTPGSETNYGYTF
TRBV15	NA	TRBJ1-5	TRBD1	TGTGCCACCAGCAGAGATCTCCAGGGGGTAGCAAATCAGCCCCAGCATTTT	CATSRDLQGVANQPQHF
TRBV25-1	NA	TRBJ1-5	TRBD1	TGTGCCAGCAGTGAAGGAGGGGGCAGCGGCAATCAGCCCCAGCATTTT	CASSEGGGSGNQPQHF
TRBV14	NA	TRBJ2-5	TRBD2	TGTGCCAGCAGCCAAGATCTACTAGCGGGAGTAGGCGAGACCCAGTACTTC	CASSQDLLAGVGETQYF
TRBV5-6	NA	TRBJ1-1	TRBD1	TGTGCCAGCAGCGGGATGGGACAGGGGGTGAACACTGAAGCTTTCTTT	CASSGMGQGVNTEAFF
TRBV7-8	once	TRBJ1-4	TRBD1	TGTGCCAGCAGCAAGGGAGGGACAGGCGGTGAAAAACTGTTTTTT	CASSKGGTGGEKLFF
TRBV30	NA	TRBJ2-5	TRBD1	TGTGCCGGGACAGGGGGCGGGGAGACCCAGTACTTC	CAGTGGGETQYF
TRBV15	NA	TRBJ2-3	NA	TGTGCCACCAGCTTAGCAACAGATACGCAGTATTTT	CATSLATDTQYF
TRBV7-9	NA	TRBJ1-2	NA	TGTGCCAGCAGCCCCCGGGAGGGAGGTGGCTACACCTTC	CASSPREGGGYTF
TRBV30	NA	TRBJ1-2	NA	TGTGCCTGGAGCGTTTCCTCCGTTGGCTACACCTTC	CAWSVSSVGYTF
TRBV27	few	TRBJ1-1	NA	TGTGCCAGCAGTTTGACGGGGAAAATGAACACTGAAGCTTTCTTT	CASSLTGKMNTEAFF
TRBV2	NA	TRBJ1-1	NA	TGTGCCAGCAGTACAGACAGAAACACTGAAGCTTTCTTT	CASSTDRNTEAFF
TRBV29-1	NA	TRBJ1-1	NA	TGCAGCATGGCCCTAGGGGGTGCTAACACTGAAGCTTTCTTT	CSMALGGANTEAFF
TRBV19	NA	TRBJ1-5	TRBD1	TGTGCCAGTAAGACCTTGGGACAGATTAATCAGCCCCAGCATTTT	CASKTLGQINQPQHF
TRBV27	once	TRBJ1-4	TRBD1	TGTGCCAGCAGTCGAATGGACAGGCGTAATGAAAAACTGTTTTTT	CASSRMDRRNEKLFF
TRBV2	once	TRBJ1-6	TRBD1	TGTGCCAGCAGGACAGGGGACTCCTATAATTCACCCCTCCACTTT	CASRTGDSYNSPLHF
TRBV5-1	NA	TRBJ2-5	NA	TGCGCCAGCAGCATACTCAGGGGGGAGGAGACCCAGTACTTC	CASSILRGEETQYF
TRBV29-1	NA	TRBJ1-4	TRBD1	TGCAGCGTTGAGAAAGGGACAGGACCGACTAATGAAAAACTGTTTTTT	CSVEKGTGPTNEKLFF
TRBV7-8	NA	TRBJ1-5	NA	TGTGCCAGCAGCCTAGAAGAGTATAGCAATCAGCCCCAGCATTTT	CASSLEEYSNQPQHF
TRBV30	NA	TRBJ2-1	TRBD2	TGTGCCTGGAGTCAGCGGGGGAGGCTAAACAATGAGCAGTTCTTC	CAWSQRGRLNNEQFF
TRBV6-2/TRBV6-3	NA	TRBJ2-5	NA	TGTGCCAGCAGCCCTCTGGCGAGGGATACCCAGTACTTC	CASSPLARDTQYF
TRBV2	NA	TRBJ2-5	TRBD2	TGTGCCAGCAGGGGGACTAGCGGGAGTTCTGAGACCCAGTACTTC	CASRGTSGSSETQYF
TRBV5-6	NA	TRBJ1-2	TRBD1	TGTGCCAGCAGCTTTCGGGCGACAGGGAGCTATGGCTACACCTTC	CASSFRATGSYGYTF
TRBV5-4	NA	TRBJ2-2	NA	TGTGCCAGCAGCCCCGGGACACTGAACACCGGGGAGCTGTTTTTT	CASSPGTLNTGELFF
TRBV15	NA	TRBJ2-7	NA	TGTGCCACCAGCAGAGAACTTGGACAGTCCTCCTACGAGCAGTACTTC	CATSRELGQSSYEQYF
TRBV5-1	NA	TRBJ2-3	TRBD2	TGCGCCAGCAGCTTGGTAGCGGGAGGGCCAGGGGATACGCAGTATTTT	CASSLVAGGPGDTQYF
TRBV27	NA	TRBJ2-7	NA	TGTGCCAGCAGTTCTCCGGGGGCGGCAGCGGGAAGATACGAGCAGTACTTC	CASSSPGAAAGRYEQYF
TRBV12-3/TRBV12-4	few	TRBJ2-1	NA	TGTGCCAGCAGCCCCCGGGGAGCGGAGCAGTTCTTC	CASSPRGAEQFF
TRBV7-3	NA	TRBJ2-5	TRBD1	TGTGCCAGCAGCCTCGGGACAGGGGGTGAGACCCAGTACTTC	CASSLGTGGETQYF
TRBV24-1	NA	TRBJ2-1	TRBD1	TGTGCCACCAGTGAGAGACAGGGGATCCACAATGAGCAGTTCTTC	CATSERQGIHNEQFF
TRBV5-4	NA	TRBJ2-7	NA	TGTGCCAGCAGCACTGAACGGGAGTTGAGCGAGCAGTACTTC	CASSTERELSEQYF
TRBV4-2	NA	TRBJ2-7	TRBD2	TGTGCCAGCAGCCAAGGGCTCGTAGCGGGAAGAAACTACGAGCAGTACTTC	CASSQGLVAGRNYEQYF
TRBV3-1/TRBV3-2	NA	TRBJ1-2	NA	TGTGCCCCCGACCCTCAGGGGTATGGCTACACCTTC	CAPDPQGYGYTF
TRBV11-3	NA	TRBJ1-3	NA	TGTGCCAGCAGCCCCATGGTGCGAATGGCTGGAAACACCATATATTTT	CASSPMVRMAGNTIYF